The subject of this entry is one TCR beta chain. Its specificity is unknown. The data originate from a study of cytomegalovirus exposure and HLA in healthy donors. Study-wide results and limits: CMV serostatus stood as the only immune exposure information on hand.

Researchers ran the PCR with 60 Vbeta and 13 Jbeta primers. Original methodology: In a later analysis, of 70 million to 85 million unique beta chains, around 9.9 million appeared in at least two donors. Repertoires were generated with immunoSEQ multiplex PCR, while TCRdb's copy carries only in-frame clones and drops some. V, J and clone size reflect that table, while D and trimming were determined from the DNA. The table lists tens of thousands of clones, 65% to 85% of them singletons. The V gene lost 6 bases and the J gene lost 1 base, with 12 bases spanning the gap. This CDR3 has 15 residues. Germline lookup yields CDR1 SNHLY and CDR2 FYNNEI.

The sequenced material came from PBMCs. This chain links TRBV2 with TRBJ2-2; D gene uncertain. The receptor was isolated from a girl between 2 and 10 years old in good health and CMV-seropositive. The CDR3 region is CASSLIPGNTGELFF. The CDR3 DNA reads as TGTGCCAGCAGCTTAATCCCGGGGAACACCGGGGAGCTGTTTTTT.